Presented here are 5 T cell receptor beta chains from one specimen sequenced in a study of blood T cell repertoires in COVID-19. Here immunoSEQ multiplex PCR was the method, and the copy in TCRdb shows in-frame clones only, minus some. The sample lists some 230,000 clones, more than 75% occurring once. The sequencing input was peripheral blood. The source of these receptors is a man aged 45-60 years who had recovered from COVID-19.

The chain recombines TRBV5-5 with TRBJ2-2; D may be TRBD2 (5 bases). Germline V lookup: CDR1 SGHKS, CDR2 YYEKEE (reference sequence). V was pared by 4 bases and J by 7 bases, with 14 bases between. This CDR3 comprises 14 residues. DNA of the CDR3: TGTGCCAGCAGCACACTAGGTCGCCTCGGGGAGCTGTTTTTT. Translating gives CASSTLGRLGELFF.

This clone is a singleton in its sample. The chain carries TRBV28 and TRBJ2-2; D not certain. V was shortened by 1 base and J by 3 bases, with 12 bases between the two germline ends. Germline V gives CDR1 MDHEN, CDR2 SYDVKM. The CDR3 spans 16 residues. In DNA, the CDR3 is TGTGCCAGCAGTTTATTAGTTCATGGAGACACCGGGGAGCTGTTTTTT. Amino acids: CASSLLVHGDTGELFF.

V gene TRBV6-5 combines with J gene TRBJ2-2; 7 positions match TRBD1. This CDR3 contains 14 residues. After removal of 7 bases from V and 3 bases from J, the junction contained 5 bases not matched to a gene. Germline-derived CDR1 and CDR2 are MNHEY and SVGAGI. CDR3 bases: TGTGCCAGCAATAGACAGGGTGACACCGGGGAGCTGTTTTTT. It encodes CASNRQGDTGELFF.

The CDR3 coding sequence is TGTGCCAGCTCACCACCCCCCGGGGGTAGCAATCAGCCCCAGCATTTT. It codes for CASSPPPGGSNQPQHF. This sequence joins TRBV18 and TRBJ1-5; D is perhaps TRBD1 (5 bases). Looked up from germline, CDR1 is KGHSH and CDR2 is LQKENI. V was pared by 0 bases and J by 0 bases, with 9 bases between. CDR3 size: 16 residues.

CDR3: CASTIGVFSNQPQHF. For the CDR3, the DNA is TGTGCCAGCACCATAGGGGTGTTTAGCAATCAGCCCCAGCATTTT. The V call is TRBV5-8, the J call TRBJ1-5; possibly TRBD1 for D (5 bases). The CDR3 consists of 15 residues. Trimming stripped 6 bases from V and 0 bases from J, with 13 bases between. Germline V lookup: CDR1 SGHTS, CDR2 YDEGEE.